Presented here are 32 T cell receptor beta chains from one specimen sequenced in a study of response to subunit inactivated influenza vaccine. A single record per CDR3 protein comes from TCRdb applying MiXCR to the RT-PCR reads. The top ten hold roughly 12% of the sample, which has 630,000 or so distinct CDR3 sequences, 15% to 19% seen once. This specimen was PBMCs from blood, taken 12 days after vaccination. Receptor source: a middle-aged man who received an inactivated influenza vaccine.

This chain uses TRBV12-3 or TRBV12-4 with TRBJ2-3; D perhaps matches TRBD1 (5 bases). Trimming removed 4 bases from V and 2 bases from J, with 10 bases in between. The CDR3 length is 14 residues. The CDR3 DNA sequence: TGTGCCAGCAGTTCCCCGACAGTCACAGATACGCAGTATTTT. This translates into CASSSPTVTDTQYF.

This clonotype was counted between two and nine times. The CDR3 nucleotides are TGTGCCAGCAGACCAACAGGGTTCTCCTACGAGCAGTACTTC. Translated: CASRPTGFSYEQYF. The genes are TRBV12-3 or TRBV12-4 and TRBJ2-7; D may be TRBD1 (6 bases). The CDR3 covers 14 residues. Trimming stripped 6 bases from V and 0 bases from J, with 12 bases between.

The chain carries TRBV5-6 and TRBJ2-3, with 7 bases aligning to TRBD1. The CDR3 spans 16 residues. The germline V gene encodes CDR1 SGHDT and CDR2 YYEEEE. V trimming: 0 bases; J trimming: 5 bases; junction bases outside the gene matches: 9. CDR3 nucleotides: TGTGCCAGCAGCTTGGGGGGACAGCTCCTCCAAGATACGCAGTATTTT. Its protein is CASSLGGQLLQDTQYF.

This clonotype was seen at least ten times. The chain combines TRBV12-3 or TRBV12-4 with TRBJ2-3, with 10 positions matching TRBD2. The V and J ends lost 6 bases and 2 bases, in that order; junction bases with no gene match: 11. The CDR3 contains 17 residues. CDR3 residues: CASSRSGRIGVTDTQYF. Written as DNA, the CDR3 is TGTGCCAGCAGCCGTAGCGGGAGGATTGGAGTCACAGATACGCAGTATTTT.

The gene calls are TRBV11-1 and TRBJ2-1, with a possible D match to TRBD2 (7 bases). V was shortened by 0 bases and J by 7 bases, with 13 bases between the two germline ends. This CDR3 is 15 amino acids long. Per the germline V gene, CDR1 is SGHAT and CDR2 is FQDESV (reference sequence). The DNA for the CDR3 is TGTGCCAGCAGCTTAGCGACTGGGGGGGCGAATGAGCAGTTCTTC. Protein product: CASSLATGGANEQFF.

This clonotype turned up a few times. The chain links TRBV20-1 to TRBJ2-1; the match to TRBD2 covers 12 bases. The CDR3 extends over 17 amino acids. Trimming cost V 3 bases and J 6 bases; bases outside gene matches: 12. Per germline, CDR1 DFQATT and CDR2 SNEGSKA (reference sequence). In DNA form, the CDR3 reads TGCAGTGCTAGGGGAGCTAGCGGGAGGGCCGATACCAATGAGCAGTTCTTC. Protein: CSARGASGRADTNEQFF.

This clonotype was detected a few times. The chain couples TRBV28 to TRBJ2-1; 13 nucleotides align to TRBD2. Germline V gene lookup returns CDR1 MDHEN and CDR2 SYDVKM. CDR3 length equals 16 residues. Losses at the gene ends were 6 bases for V and 4 bases for J; bases not matched to a gene: 6. The CDR3 region has the DNA TGTGCCAGCAGACCAAGGACTAGCGGGGGTTACAATGAGCAGTTCTTC. Translating gives CASRPRTSGGYNEQFF.

The chain employs TRBV12-3 or TRBV12-4 and TRBJ2-7, with TRBD1 as a possible D gene (5 bases). Deletions cut 1 base from V and 3 bases from J, with 16 bases between. CDR3 length: 16 amino acids. CDR3: CASSLDQGTRHYEQYF. The DNA for the CDR3 is TGTGCCAGCAGTTTAGATCAGGGAACCCGTCACTACGAGCAGTACTTC.

This clonotype was counted a few times. This sequence joins TRBV7-2 and TRBJ2-7, with D unresolved. Trimming took 2 bases from V and 6 from J, leaving 14 bases between them. This CDR3 is built from 14 residues. The V gene's germline CDR1 is SGHTA and CDR2 FQGNSA. The CDR3 nucleotides read TGTGCCAGCAGCTTACCAACTCCGCACGGCGAGCAGTACTTC. This codes for CASSLPTPHGEQYF. Based on the CDR3 plus reference TRBV7-2 and TRBJ2-7, the full variable domain is GAGVSQSPSNKVTEKGKDVELRCDPISGHTALYWYRQSLGQGLEFLIYFQGNSAPDKSGLPSDRFSAERTGGSVSTLTIQRTQQEDSAVYLCASSLPTPHGEQYFGPGTRLTVT.

This clonotype came up a few times. The chain couples TRBV29-1 to TRBJ2-3; D gene uncertain. Per the germline V gene, CDR1 is SQVTM and CDR2 is ANQGSEA. The CDR3 consists of 14 residues. V was pared by 7 bases and J by 2 bases, with 16 bases between. CDR3 loop: CSAVDRRPTDTQYF. CDR3 nucleotides: TGCAGCGCCGTGGACCGACGACCCACAGATACGCAGTATTTT.

This rearrangement joins TRBV2 to TRBJ2-1, with 7 bases matching TRBD1. CDR3 length equals 14 residues. CDR1 and CDR2 from the germline V gene are SNHLY and FYNNEI. V dropped 8 bases and J dropped 7; count of bases not matched to a gene: 11. CDR3 region: CASQATGATNEQFF. The DNA of the CDR3 is TGTGCCAGCCAGGCCACAGGGGCTACAAATGAGCAGTTCTTC.

This clonotype has ten or more counts. J is TRBJ2-2 and V is TRBV7-3, with TRBD1 matching over 8 bases. J gave up 0 bases and V 4 bases, and 1 base lay outside the gene matches. The CDR3 has 15 residues. The germline V gene encodes CDR1 SGHTA and CDR2 FQGTGA. The CDR3 loop reads CASSSGGANTGELFF. As DNA, the CDR3 is TGTGCCAGCAGCTCAGGGGGCGCGAACACCGGGGAGCTGTTTTTT.

The rearrangement links TRBV7-3 to TRBJ2-3; TRBD1 matches at 12 bases. CDR1 and CDR2 (germline): SGHTA, FQGTGA. V was pared by 5 bases and J by 4 bases, with 4 bases of the junction left unmatched. The CDR3 has 15 amino acids. CDR3 in amino acids: CASSGGQGAADTQYF. The CDR3 DNA reads as TGTGCCAGCAGCGGGGGACAGGGGGCAGCAGATACGCAGTATTTT.

The chain uses TRBV5-4 and TRBJ2-1; 7 bases fit TRBD1. V shed 4 bases and J 8 bases; nucleotides not matched to a gene: 6. Germline CDR1 reads SGHNT; CDR2 reads YYREEE (reference sequence). The CDR3 runs to 13 residues. The CDR3 coding sequence is TGTGCCAGCAGCCGGACAGGAGATCATGAGCAGTTCTTC. Its protein is CASSRTGDHEQFF.

The chain recombines TRBV5-4 with TRBJ1-1, with D possibly matching TRBD1 (5 bases). The CDR3 loop spans 22 amino acids. V was clipped by 4 bases and J by 5 bases, with 39 bases between them. The V gene's germline CDR1 is SGHNT and CDR2 YYREEE (reference sequence). CDR3 sequence reads: CASSLGMLQAGRYGPSRTEAFF. In DNA, the CDR3 is TGTGCCAGCAGCCTGGGGATGTTACAGGCCGGGCGATATGGTCCTTCGAGGACTGAAGCTTTCTTT.

This clonotype was observed a few times. The rearrangement joins TRBV20-1 to TRBJ2-1; perhaps TRBD2 as D (7 bases). V was shortened by 5 bases and J by 4 bases, with 21 bases between the two germline ends. The CDR3 consists of 16 residues. Germline V CDR1 and CDR2: DFQATT, SNEGSKA (reference sequence). The CDR3 DNA is TGCAGTGCTCAAAAAGGGGGGGGGAGTCGATACAATGAGCAGTTCTTC. Its translation is CSAQKGGGSRYNEQFF.

The V and J genes are TRBV29-1 and TRBJ2-7, with D possibly being TRBD2 (6 bases). Germline V gives CDR1 SQVTM, CDR2 ANQGSEA. Trimming took off 4 bases at V and 3 bases at J, with 13 bases between the two ends. This CDR3 has 13 residues. The CDR3 here is CSVVRDGGYEQYF. The CDR3 nucleotides are TGCAGCGTTGTGCGGGACGGCGGCTACGAGCAGTACTTC.

This clonotype was counted only a few times. The chain combines TRBV7-2 with TRBJ2-2; weak D call: TRBD1 (5 bases). The CDR3 is 15 residues long. CDR1 is SGHTA and CDR2 is FQGNSA in the germline V gene. V lost 3 bases to trimming and J lost 6 bases, with 14 bases between them. CDR3 DNA sequence: TGTGCCAGCAGCTTCGGCGCAGGGCGCGCCGGGGAGCTGTTTTTT. Residues: CASSFGAGRAGELFF.

This chain links TRBV2 with TRBJ1-1, with D tentatively TRBD1 (6 bases). Germline V gives CDR1 SNHLY, CDR2 FYNNEI. The V end was cut by 5 bases, the J end by 7 bases, with 14 bases between. The CDR3 totals 13 residues. In nucleotides, the CDR3 is TGTGCCAGCAGTCTCAGGAAGGGGGGTGAAGCTTTCTTT. It is translated as CASSLRKGGEAFF. The complete variable domain, with remaining parts taken from reference TRBV2 and TRBJ1-1, reads EPEVTQTPSHQVTQMGQEVILRCVPISNHLYFYWYRQILGQKVEFLVSFYNNEISEKSEIFDDQFSVERPDGSNFTLKIRSTKLEDSAMYFCASSLRKGGEAFFGQGTRLTVV.

This clonotype was detected many times. The J gene is TRBJ2-1, the V gene TRBV7-2; 8 bases line up with TRBD1. The germline V gene has CDR1 SGHTA and CDR2 FQGNSA. This CDR3 has 14 amino acids. V was clipped by 8 bases and J by 5 bases; unmatched bases: 8. CDR3 sequence reads: CASVQGAPHNEQFF. CDR3 coding DNA: TGTGCCAGCGTTCAGGGGGCGCCCCACAATGAGCAGTTCTTC.

This clonotype turned up a few times. The V and J genes are TRBV7-9 and TRBJ2-7; possibly TRBD2 for D (6 bases). CDR3 length equals 14 residues. Germline V gives CDR1 SEHNR, CDR2 FQNEAQ (reference sequence). Trimming removed 3 bases at V and 5 bases at J, with 14 bases between. The CDR3 bases are TGTGCCAGCAGCTTTCTTGGCGGGGCGGACGAGCAGTACTTC. Amino acids: CASSFLGGADEQYF.

In its sample, this clonotype was seen a few times. This chain links TRBV4-1 with TRBJ1-1; maybe TRBD1 (5 bases). Between the trimmed V and J ends, which lost 3 bases and 6 bases, there was a span of 14 bases. The CDR3 has 14 amino acids. Germline loops: CDR1 MGHRA, CDR2 YSYEKL. CDR3 DNA: TGCGCCAGCAGCCATACTGACAGAAAACCTGAAGCTTTCTTT. This sequence encodes CASSHTDRKPEAFF.

This clonotype was counted between two and nine times. The chain links TRBV12-3 or TRBV12-4 to TRBJ2-1, with 9 nucleotides matching TRBD2. V lost 2 bases, J lost 0 bases, and 8 bases stayed unmatched. The CDR3 runs to 18 residues. CDR3: CASSLFASGVLSYNEQFF. As DNA, the CDR3 is TGTGCCAGCAGTTTATTCGCTAGCGGGGTCCTCTCCTACAATGAGCAGTTCTTC.

V gene TRBV20-1 combines with J gene TRBJ2-3; no firm D call. Germline V CDR1 and CDR2: DFQATT, SNEGSKA (reference sequence). V lost 0 bases to trimming and J lost 4 bases, with 20 bases between them. This CDR3 has 17 residues. CDR3 protein: CSARDKHRAFSADTQYF. CDR3 DNA: TGCAGTGCTAGAGATAAGCATCGGGCCTTCAGCGCAGATACGCAGTATTTT.

This clonotype was detected a few times. This chain joins TRBV21-1 and TRBJ2-3; no check of the table's D call, TRBD2, against the DNA was made. TRBV21-1 is classified as a pseudogene. The CDR3 runs to 17 residues. The chain's CDR3 is CASSKAETSGGTDTQYF. The CDR3 DNA is TGTGCCAGCAGCAAGGCCGAGACTAGCGGAGGCACAGATACGCAGTATTTT.

This clonotype has only a few counts. CDR3: CSARRSGGLYGYTF. The DNA of the CDR3 is TGCAGTGCTAGACGTTCTGGGGGACTCTATGGCTACACCTTC. This chain joins TRBV20-1 and TRBJ1-2; maybe TRBD1 (5 bases). V was trimmed by 2 bases and J by 4 bases, leaving 14 bases between them. Per germline, CDR1 DFQATT and CDR2 SNEGSKA (reference sequence). The CDR3 has 14 residues.

This clonotype occurred many times. V gene TRBV6-2 or TRBV6-3 combines with J gene TRBJ2-5, with 11 bases identical to TRBD2. The ends lost 5 bases at V and 7 bases at J; junction bases unmatched: 15. The germline gives CDR1 MNHEY, CDR2 SVGEGT. This CDR3 contains 17 residues. In DNA form, the CDR3 reads TGTGCCAGCAGTAATCACCCGGGACTAGCGGAGATACGGACCCAGTACTTC. It specifies CASSNHPGLAEIRTQYF.

CDR3 region: CASSLSGENTEAFF. The DNA for the CDR3 is TGTGCCAGCAGTCTTTCGGGGGAGAACACTGAAGCTTTCTTT. The chain is built from TRBV12-3 or TRBV12-4 and TRBJ1-1; tentatively, D is TRBD1 (5 bases). Trimming pared 5 bases from V and 1 base from J, leaving 11 bases between. The CDR3 consists of 14 residues.

This clonotype was counted only a few times. CDR3 DNA: TGTGCCAGCAGTCGACTAGGGGGGAGCACAGATACGCAGTATTTT. The encoded protein is CASSRLGGSTDTQYF. The rearrangement joins TRBV28 to TRBJ2-3; D tentatively fits TRBD1 or TRBD2 (6 bases each). V was cut by 5 bases and J by 0 bases, with 12 bases left in between. The germline gives CDR1 MDHEN, CDR2 SYDVKM. The CDR3 is 15 residues long. Looking up the rest from reference TRBV28 and TRBJ2-3 gives the full variable domain: DVKVTQSSRYLVKRTGEKVFLECVQDMDHENMFWYRQDPGLGLRLIYFSYDVKMKEKGDIPEGYSVSREKKERFSLILESASTNQTSMYLCASSRLGGSTDTQYFGPGTRLTVL.

This clonotype was observed a few times. CDR3 nucleotide sequence: TGTGCCAGCAGCTTAGGGGCTAGCGGGCCGACCACAGATACGCAGTATTTT. Protein: CASSLGASGPTTDTQYF. The chain joins TRBV11-3 to TRBJ2-3; TRBD2 agrees at 8 bases. CDR3 size: 17 residues. Germline V gene data show CDR1 as SGHNT and CDR2 as YENEEA. The J segment lost 2 bases and the V segment lost 1 base, leaving 8 bases of the junction unmatched.

This clonotype was observed a few times. The genes are TRBV20-1 and TRBJ2-5, with 10 bases fitting TRBD2. The V gene's germline CDR1 is DFQATT and CDR2 SNEGSKA (reference sequence). The CDR3 is 13 residues long. V lost 5 bases, J lost 5 bases, and 5 bases stayed unmatched. The CDR3 DNA follows: TGCAGTGCTCGCCTGGGACTAGCGGAGACCCAGTACTTC. It is translated as CSARLGLAETQYF.

This clonotype was detected many times. The chain combines TRBV20-1 with TRBJ2-1; D remains ambiguous. Germline assignment: CDR1 DFQATT and CDR2 SNEGSKA (reference sequence). The CDR3 consists of 13 residues. V lost 3 bases to trimming and J lost 9 bases, with 15 bases between them. CDR3 sequence reads: CSASPSKAAEQFF. The DNA for the CDR3 is TGCAGTGCTAGCCCTTCCAAGGCGGCTGAGCAGTTCTTC.